This T cell receptor beta chain was identified during a study of molecular identifiers for immune sequencing clone quantification. Background on the study: In the replicates, RNA derived from roughly 20,000 or 100,000 naive CD8 cells was divided into five parts, and four were sequenced. General study findings and limits: Clones with over 20 RNA copies captured over 99% of effector molecules but under 1% of naive ones. Should identical TCR molecules share a barcode, the sizes of highly expanded clones could be underestimated.

Preparation of the bulk TCR libraries relied on previously described methods and listed TCR primers. TCRdb reprocessed the PCR reads with MiXCR, giving one entry per CDR3 protein. The profile shows hundreds of thousands of distinct CDR3 sequences, approximately 20% of them singletons. This clonotype was found many times. Antigen: not known. CDR3 length: 11 amino acids. V gave up 3 bases and J gave up 8 bases, with 5 bases separating them. The chain employs TRBV12-3 or TRBV12-4 and TRBJ2-1, with D unclear. This clonotype was obtained from a human donor in good health. Some libraries in this study had Jurkat cell RNA spiked in. Source material: naive CD8+ T cells from blood, with Jurkat cell RNA spiked in. Documented subset: FACS-sorted CD8+CD4-CCR7+CD45RA+ naive T cells. The CDR3, as DNA: TGTGCCAGCAGTTTTAGTGATGAGCAGTTCTTC. It encodes CASSFSDEQFF.